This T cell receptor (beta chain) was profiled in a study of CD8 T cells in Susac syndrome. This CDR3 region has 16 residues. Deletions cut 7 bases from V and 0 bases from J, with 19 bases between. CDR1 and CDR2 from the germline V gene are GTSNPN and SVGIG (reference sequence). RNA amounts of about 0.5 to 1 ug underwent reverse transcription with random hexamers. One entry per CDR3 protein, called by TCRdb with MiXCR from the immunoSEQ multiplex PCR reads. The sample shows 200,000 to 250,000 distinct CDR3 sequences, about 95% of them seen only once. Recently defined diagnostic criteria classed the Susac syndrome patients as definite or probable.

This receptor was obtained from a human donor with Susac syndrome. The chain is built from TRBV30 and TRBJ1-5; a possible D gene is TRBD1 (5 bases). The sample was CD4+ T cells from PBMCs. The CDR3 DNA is TGTGCCTATGATAATGGAGGGGCTCATAGCAATCAGCCCCAGCATTTT. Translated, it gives CAYDNGGAHSNQPQHF.